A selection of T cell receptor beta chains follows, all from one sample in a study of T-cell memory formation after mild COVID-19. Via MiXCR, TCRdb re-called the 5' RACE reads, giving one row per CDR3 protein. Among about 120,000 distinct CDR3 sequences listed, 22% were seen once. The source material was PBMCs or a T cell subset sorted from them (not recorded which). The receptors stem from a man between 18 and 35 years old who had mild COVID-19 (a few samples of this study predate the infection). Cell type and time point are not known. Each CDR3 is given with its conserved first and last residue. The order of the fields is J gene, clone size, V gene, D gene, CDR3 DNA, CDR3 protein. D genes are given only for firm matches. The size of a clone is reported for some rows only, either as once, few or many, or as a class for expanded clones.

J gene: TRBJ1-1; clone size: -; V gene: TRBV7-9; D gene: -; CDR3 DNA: TGTGCCAGCAGCTCCAACGGGGGCACTGAAGCTTTCTTT; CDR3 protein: CASSSNGGTEAFF
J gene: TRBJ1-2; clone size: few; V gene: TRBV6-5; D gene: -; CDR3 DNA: TGTGCCAGCAGTTACGGTGGTTACGGCTACACCTTC; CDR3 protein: CASSYGGYGYTF
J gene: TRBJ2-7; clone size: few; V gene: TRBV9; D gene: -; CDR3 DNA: TGTGCCAGCAGCGGCGGGTGGGACAACTCCTACGAGCAGTACTTC; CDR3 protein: CASSGGWDNSYEQYF
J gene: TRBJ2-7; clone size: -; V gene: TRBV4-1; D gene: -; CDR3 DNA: TGCGCCAGCAGCCAAGAACAGGGAATAATCTACGAGCAGTACTTC; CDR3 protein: CASSQEQGIIYEQYF
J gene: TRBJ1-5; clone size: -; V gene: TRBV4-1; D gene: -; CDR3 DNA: TGCGCCAGCTCTCCCGGACGGATTAGCAATCAGCCCCAGCATTTT; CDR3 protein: CASSPGRISNQPQHF
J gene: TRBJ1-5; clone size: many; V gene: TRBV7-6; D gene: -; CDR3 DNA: TGTGCCAGCAGCTTAGGACGGCCGATGGGGAATCAGCCCCAGCATTTT; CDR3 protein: CASSLGRPMGNQPQHF
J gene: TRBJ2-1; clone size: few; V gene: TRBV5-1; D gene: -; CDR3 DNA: TGCGCCAGCAGGGCGCCGACAAACAATGAGCAGTTCTTC; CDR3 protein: CASRAPTNNEQFF
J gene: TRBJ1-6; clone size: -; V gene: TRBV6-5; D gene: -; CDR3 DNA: TGTGCCAGCAGCCCCGGGGGTGGTCCTTCACCCCTCCACTTT; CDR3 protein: CASSPGGGPSPLHF
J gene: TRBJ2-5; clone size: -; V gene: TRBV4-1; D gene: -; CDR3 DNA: TGCGCCAGCAGCGCCCGCTTCTGGCAGATACAAGAGACCCAGTACTTC; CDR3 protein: CASSARFWQIQETQYF
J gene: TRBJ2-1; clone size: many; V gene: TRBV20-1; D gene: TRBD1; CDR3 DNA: TGCAGTGCTCCCCGGACAGGGACTTTCTACAATGAGCAGTTCTTC; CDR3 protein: CSAPRTGTFYNEQFF
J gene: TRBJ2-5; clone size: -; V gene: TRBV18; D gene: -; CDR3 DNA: TGTGCCAGCTCGTGGGCGTTCCAAGAGACCCAGTACTTC; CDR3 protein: CASSWAFQETQYF
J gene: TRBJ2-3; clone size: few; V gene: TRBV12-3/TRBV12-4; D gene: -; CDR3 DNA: TGTGCCAGCAGTCCCTACAGCACAGATACGCAGTATTTT; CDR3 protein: CASSPYSTDTQYF
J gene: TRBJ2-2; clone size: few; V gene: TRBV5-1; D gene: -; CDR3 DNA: TGCGCCAGCAGCTTGGAGTCGCCCCACACCGGGGAGCTGTTTTTT; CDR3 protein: CASSLESPHTGELFF
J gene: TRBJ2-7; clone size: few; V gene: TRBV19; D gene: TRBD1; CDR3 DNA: TGTGCCAGTAGTCCGGGGACAGGCTATTCCTACGAGCAGTACTTC; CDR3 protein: CASSPGTGYSYEQYF
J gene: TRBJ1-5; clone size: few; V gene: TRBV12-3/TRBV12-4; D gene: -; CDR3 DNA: TGTGCCAGCAGTTCCCGGTTTGTTGCAGGGGATAATCAGCCCCAGCATTTT; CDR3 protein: CASSSRFVAGDNQPQHF
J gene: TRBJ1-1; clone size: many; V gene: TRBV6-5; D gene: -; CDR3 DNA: TGTGCCAGCAGTTACTACCCCCGCACTGAAGCTTTCTTT; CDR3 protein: CASSYYPRTEAFF
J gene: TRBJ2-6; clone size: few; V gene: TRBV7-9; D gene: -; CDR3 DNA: TGTGCCAGCGGGGACTCTGGGGCCAACGTCCTGACTTTC; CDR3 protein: CASGDSGANVLTF
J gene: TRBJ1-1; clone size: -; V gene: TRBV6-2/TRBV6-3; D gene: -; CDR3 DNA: TGTGCCAGCAGGACGACAGGAACACACACTGAAGCTTTCTTT; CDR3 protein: CASRTTGTHTEAFF